The entry below gives a single TCR beta chain sequence along with its context. Profiling relied on immunoSEQ multiplex PCR, and the TCRdb table lists in-frame clones only, not all of them. The sample shows about 170,000 clones, around 82% of them seen only once. These data originate in a study of blood T cell repertoires in COVID-19. V lost 7 bases and J lost 0; bases outside the gene matches: 20. There are 19 residues in the CDR3. CDR1 is SEHNR and CDR2 is FQNEAQ in the germline V gene (reference sequence). The TCR originated in a woman in her 70s who had recovered from COVID-19. The sample taken for sequencing was peripheral blood. The gene calls are TRBV7-9 and TRBJ1-1, with 7 nucleotides matching TRBD1. The CDR3 here is CASTPTPGQVNPMNTEAFF. Here the CDR3 DNA reads TGTGCCAGCACCCCTACCCCCGGACAGGTAAATCCCATGAACACTGAAGCTTTCTTT. Complete variable domain (other parts from reference TRBV7-9 and TRBJ1-1): DTGVSQNPRHKITKRGQNVTFRCDPISEHNRLYWYRQTLGQGPEFLTYFQNEAQLEKSRLLSDRFSAERPKGSFSTLEIQRTEQGDSAMYLCASTPTPGQVNPMNTEAFFGQGTRLTVV.